The 25 T cell receptor beta chains below all came from one sample that was sequenced in a study of CDR3 diversity in severe acne. Each CDR3 protein gets one entry after TCRdb re-called the PCR reads with MiXCR. The table includes approximately 84,000 distinct CDR3 sequences, under 65% detected once. The sequenced sample consisted of blood. These TCRs come from a male donor in good health, without acne.

This clonotype was observed many times. V and J are TRBV5-1 and TRBJ2-1; 7 bases align to TRBD1. V shed 0 bases, J shed 9 bases, and the junction held 3 bases outside the gene matches. There are 13 residues in the CDR3. Germline lookup yields CDR1 SGHRS and CDR2 YFSETQ. In nucleotides, the CDR3 is TGCGCCAGCAGCTTGGAACAGGGGAGTGAGCAGTTCTTC. Protein: CASSLEQGSEQFF.

The rearrangement joins TRBV24-1 to TRBJ1-2; D might be TRBD1 (6 bases). This CDR3 is 14 amino acids long. Germline V gives CDR1 KGHDR, CDR2 SFDVKD. V lost 1 base to trimming and J lost 2 bases, with 7 bases between them. The CDR3 region is CATSDFGTNYGYTF. The CDR3 DNA follows: TGTGCCACCAGTGATTTTGGGACAAACTATGGCTACACCTTC.

The genes are TRBV5-6 and TRBJ1-2, with D uncertain. The CDR3 spans 12 residues. Trimming removed 7 bases from V and 4 bases from J, with 11 bases in between. The germline CDR1 and CDR2 sequences are SGHDT and YYEEEE. The CDR3 DNA reads TGTGCCAGCTTCGTGGCTGGCTATGGCTACACCTTC. It yields the protein CASFVAGYGYTF.

The CDR3 spells CASSKLAGAEQFF. DNA for the CDR3: TGTGCCAGCAGTAAACTAGCGGGAGCTGAGCAGTTCTTC. The chain uses TRBV12-3 or TRBV12-4 and TRBJ2-1; TRBD2 agrees at 11 bases. V was clipped by 5 bases and J by 9 bases; unmatched bases: 3. CDR3 length: 13 amino acids.

At least ten counts were recorded for this clonotype. CDR3 protein: CASSQSRGGSYEQYF. The DNA of the CDR3 is TGCGCCAGCAGCCAATCCCGGGGAGGGAGCTACGAGCAGTACTTC. This rearrangement joins TRBV4-1 to TRBJ2-7, with TRBD2 identical over 7 bases. Trimming at V came to 2 bases and at J to 3 bases, leaving 7 bases not matched to a gene. From germline, CDR1 is MGHRA and CDR2 YSYEKL. The CDR3 runs 15 residues.

With respect to this clonotype: A much larger clone differs by one base, so this may be a read error. V is TRBV12-3 or TRBV12-4 and J is TRBJ1-5; perhaps TRBD1 as D (6 bases). There are 12 residues in the CDR3. V was cut by 5 bases and J by 5 bases, with 7 bases left in between. CDR3 in amino acids: CASSAGDQPQHF. The CDR3 DNA is TGTGCCAGCAGTGCAGGGGATCAGCCCCAGCATTTT.

As to this clonotype: Because the CDR3's place on the DNA is in doubt, the DNA is left out and the CDR3 is given as listed by TCRdb. This sequence joins TRBV7-2 and TRBJ2-3; the D call in the table, TRBD2, was not verified against the DNA. The CDR3 contains 20 residues when both ends are counted. Germline-derived CDR1 and CDR2 are SGHTA and FQGNSA. The CDR3 protein is CASSFYICSAHLAGTDTQYF.

With respect to this clonotype: A single base separates this from a much larger clone, so it may be a read error. This sequence joins TRBV25-1 and TRBJ2-5, with D unclear. Germline CDR1 MGHDK, CDR2 SYGVNS. V was cut by 7 bases and J by 5 bases, with 14 bases left in between. The CDR3 length is 13 residues. In nucleotides, the CDR3 is TGTGCCAGCACCACCGGGCCCGCTGAGACCCAGTACTTC. Its protein is CASTTGPAETQYF.

This clonotype came up a few times. V and J are TRBV7-6 and TRBJ1-2, with D possibly TRBD1 on 6 matching bases. Germline V gives CDR1 SGHVS, CDR2 FNYEAQ. The V end lost 0 bases, the J end lost 6 bases, and 11 bases lay between the germline ends. The CDR3 is made up of 14 amino acids. CDR3 in DNA: TGTGCCAGCAGCTTAGCCCTACAGGGAGATGGCTACACCTTC. Protein: CASSLALQGDGYTF.

This clonotype was found a few times. The chain employs TRBV5-1 and TRBJ1-1, with D possibly matching TRBD1 (5 bases). Trimming took off 0 bases at V and 1 base at J, with 7 bases between the two ends. This CDR3 has 14 residues. The germline V gene encodes CDR1 SGHRS and CDR2 YFSETQ. The CDR3 nucleotides are TGCGCCAGCAGCTTGGGACAGCCGAACACTGAAGCTTTCTTT. This gives the protein CASSLGQPNTEAFF.

For this clonotype: It may be a read error: a sequence one base away is much more abundant. This chain links TRBV6-2 or TRBV6-3 with TRBJ2-2, with D possibly TRBD1 on 5 matching bases. Trimming removed 6 bases from V and 7 bases from J, with 12 bases in between. The germline CDR1 and CDR2 sequences are MNHEY and SVGEGT. The CDR3 totals 13 residues. Written as DNA, the CDR3 is TGTGCCAGCAGGACAGTGGAGCACGGGGAGCTGTTTTTT. Translating gives CASRTVEHGELFF.

The rearrangement links TRBV6-5 to TRBJ1-2; D remains ambiguous. There are 12 residues in the CDR3. Germline CDR1 is MNHEY and CDR2 is SVGAGI. With 6 bases removed from V and 10 bases from J, the gap between germline ends came to 15 bases. CDR3 residues: CASSLYASSYTF. The CDR3 DNA sequence: TGTGCCAGCAGCTTATATGCGTCATCCTACACCTTC.

Sample share makes this clonotype medium-sized. The rearrangement joins TRBV20-1 to TRBJ2-1; 7 bases line up with TRBD1. The V gene's germline CDR1 is DFQATT and CDR2 SNEGSKA (reference sequence). Germline trimming cut 5 bases from V and 5 bases from J; bases unmatched to any gene: 3. This CDR3 spans 12 amino acids. The CDR3: CSAPGTDNEQFF. DNA for the CDR3: TGCAGTGCTCCCGGGACAGACAATGAGCAGTTCTTC.

This chain links TRBV7-8 with TRBJ2-7; D is perhaps TRBD2 (5 bases). Germline V gene sequence: CDR1 SGHVS, CDR2 FQNEAQ. This CDR3 is built from 14 residues. The V end was cut by 1 base, the J end by 2 bases, with 9 bases between. The CDR3 protein is CASSLEGETYEQYF. CDR3 DNA sequence: TGTGCCAGCAGCTTAGAGGGAGAGACCTACGAGCAGTACTTC.

This clonotype is deemed medium-sized. This rearrangement joins TRBV20-1 to TRBJ2-7; the match to TRBD1 covers 9 bases. The CDR3 spans 14 residues. CDR1 DFQATT and CDR2 SNEGSKA come from the germline V gene (reference sequence). With V trimmed by 1 base and J by 5 bases, 6 bases remained unmatched. DNA of the CDR3: TGCAGTGCTAGAGTGGGGACAGGGCCCCACGAGCAGTACTTC. It yields the protein CSARVGTGPHEQYF.

Only a few counts were recorded for this clonotype. The chain links TRBV20-1 to TRBJ2-5, with 7 bases fitting TRBD1. The germline V gene encodes CDR1 DFQATT and CDR2 SNEGSKA (reference sequence). The length of the CDR3 is 12 residues. V trimming: 5 bases; J trimming: 1 base; junction bases outside the gene matches: 1. The CDR3 sequence: CSARTGQETQYF. The DNA of the CDR3 is TGCAGTGCTCGGACAGGCCAAGAGACCCAGTACTTC.

About this clonotype itself: Because the CDR3's place on the DNA is in doubt, the DNA is left out and the CDR3 is given as listed by TCRdb. The chain couples TRBV30 to TRBJ2-5; TRBD1, as called in the table, went unchecked against the DNA. Per the germline V gene, CDR1 is GTSNPN and CDR2 is SVGIG (reference sequence). The CDR3 comprises 22 residues, both ends counted. This CDR3 is CAWSVTGGENEKLFFGSGTQYF.

Note on this clonotype: A junction end diverges from the germline sequence, so it may reflect a read error. The chain uses TRBV7-7 and TRBJ2-6; 7 nucleotides align to TRBD2. Germline CDR1 SSHAT, CDR2 FNYEAQ (reference sequence). There are 15 residues in the CDR3. CDR3 sequence: CASSLGGTGANVLTF. Here the CDR3 DNA reads TGTGCTAGCAGCTTGGGGGGGACCGGGGCCAACGTCCTGACTTTC.

This chain connects TRBV5-1 to TRBJ2-1, with 7 positions matching TRBD1. CDR1 and CDR2 (germline): SGHRS, YFSETQ. Trimming took 3 bases from V and 4 from J; bases not matched to a gene: 4. The CDR3 totals 14 residues. The CDR3 region has the DNA TGCGCCAGCAGCTACGGGACAGAGTACAATGAGCAGTTCTTC. Translation: CASSYGTEYNEQFF. Filled out from reference TRBV5-1 and TRBJ2-1, the complete variable domain reads KAGVTQTPRYLIKTRGQQVTLSCSPISGHRSVSWYQQTPGQGLQFLFEYFSETQRNKGNFPGRFSGRQFSNSRSEMNVSTLELGDSALYLCASSYGTEYNEQFFGPGTRLTVL.

In its sample, this clonotype was seen once. This chain uses TRBV20-1 with TRBJ2-5; maybe TRBD1 (6 bases). Germline assignment: CDR1 DFQATT and CDR2 SNEGSKA (reference sequence). The ends were cut back, 3 bases at V and 4 bases at J, with 18 bases in the middle. The CDR3 contains 15 residues. CDR3 in DNA: TGCAGTGCTAGCATTCACCCAGGGGACGGAGAGACCCAGTACTTC. Protein: CSASIHPGDGETQYF.

Written as DNA, the CDR3 is TGTGCCAGCAGCGTCGGACAGGGGATTCTACACGAGCAGTACTTC. Amino acid sequence: CASSVGQGILHEQYF. The chain links TRBV7-9 to TRBJ2-7, with 9 bases that match TRBD1. The CDR3 spans 15 residues. Germline-derived CDR1 and CDR2 are SEHNR and FQNEAQ (reference sequence). V trimming: 5 bases; J trimming: 5 bases; junction bases outside the gene matches: 10.

The genes are TRBV24-1 and TRBJ2-7; no clear D gene. Near its end, the DNA agrees better with TRBJ2-4, so the J call may be wrong. Germline assignment: CDR1 KGHDR and CDR2 SFDVKD. This CDR3 is built from 14 residues. The CDR3 spells CATSDGTLRDIQYF. DNA of the CDR3: TGTGCCACCAGTGATGGAACACTTCGGGACATTCAGTACTTC.

The sample holds a few counts of this clonotype. The chain carries TRBV29-1 and TRBJ1-5; possibly TRBD1 for D (5 bases). The CDR3 is 10 residues long. Trimming left V 6 bases short and J 6 bases short, with 6 bases between. Germline V gene sequence: CDR1 SQVTM, CDR2 ANQGSEA. CDR3 in DNA: TGCAGCGTGGGGACTCAGCCCCAGCATTTT. Translation gives CSVGTQPQHF.

Only a few counts were recorded for this clonotype. The chain recombines TRBV19 with TRBJ2-4; possible D gene TRBD1, 5 bases. V lost 9 bases and J lost 2, with 17 bases in between. The CDR3 is 15 amino acids. From germline, CDR1 is LNHDA and CDR2 SQIVND (reference sequence). CDR3 coding DNA: TGTGCCAGCCAACTGGGCAGGGTACCCAAAAACATTCAGTACTTC. It is translated as CASQLGRVPKNIQYF.

The genes are TRBV7-2 and TRBJ2-5, with TRBD2 matching over 14 bases. The CDR3 sequence is 15 residues long. Germline V gene sequence: CDR1 SGHTA, CDR2 FQGNSA. The J segment lost 5 bases and the V segment lost 3 bases, leaving 2 bases of the junction unmatched. The CDR3 sequence is CASSLTSGREETQYF. DNA for the CDR3: TGTGCCAGCAGCTTGACTAGCGGGAGGGAGGAGACCCAGTACTTC.